The 2 T cell receptor beta chains given below trace back to one sample, sequenced in a study of lymphopenia after photon versus proton radiotherapy. Sequencing used immunoSEQ multiplex PCR; TCRdb keeps in-frame clones, though not all of them. Seen here are approximately 30,000 clones, around 82% observed once, and the top ten hold roughly a third. The sample in question was peripheral blood, obtained from a patient treated with photon-based radiotherapy. These receptors all come from a man aged 45 to 65 with gastric cancer.

This chain joins TRBV7-3 and TRBJ2-1; weak D call: TRBD2 (6 bases). This CDR3 is 14 amino acids long. Germline loops: CDR1 SGHTA, CDR2 FQGTGA. V gave up 2 bases and J gave up 6 bases, with 11 bases separating them. CDR3 nucleotide sequence: TGTGCCAGCAGCTTACTTCTAGCGTCCAATGAGCAGTTCTTC. As protein: CASSLLLASNEQFF.

This chain uses TRBV28 with TRBJ2-7; TRBD2 is a possible D gene (5 bases). The germline V and J ends were trimmed by 2 bases and 7 bases, with 9 bases remaining between them. There are 12 residues in the CDR3. CDR1 and CDR2 from the germline V gene are MDHEN and SYDVKM. The CDR3 loop reads CASSLRGREQYF. CDR3 in DNA: TGTGCCAGCAGTTTACGAGGGAGAGAGCAGTACTTC. The full variable domain, its missing parts supplied by reference TRBV28 and TRBJ2-7, is DVKVTQSSRYLVKRTGEKVFLECVQDMDHENMFWYRQDPGLGLRLIYFSYDVKMKEKGDIPEGYSVSREKKERFSLILESASTNQTSMYLCASSLRGREQYFGPGTRLTVT.